This TCR beta chain was captured by sequencing in a study of control samples from healthy donors and cancer patients. V lost 3 bases and J lost 1, with 3 bases in between. The CDR3 is 12 amino acids. Looked up from germline, CDR1 is SGHNT and CDR2 is YENEEA. Sequencing used immunoSEQ multiplex PCR; TCRdb keeps in-frame clones, though not all of them. The repertoire holds 100,000 to 150,000 clones, with roughly 84% as singletons. The chain recombines TRBV11-3 with TRBJ1-1; D call uncertain. The sample was blood. The clonotype comes from a man aged 35 to 55 in good health. This CDR3 is CASSFPNTEAFF. CDR3 bases: TGTGCCAGCAGCTTTCCGAACACTGAAGCTTTCTTT.